This T cell receptor beta chain was documented in a study of blood T cells in healthy people across ages. The germline V and J ends were trimmed by 1 base and 5 bases, with 3 bases remaining between them. Per germline, CDR1 LGHDT and CDR2 YNNKEL (reference sequence). This CDR3 has 11 residues. PCR was performed a second time for 7 to 11 cycles using a sample-barcoded 5' primer and a J-beta primer mix. TCRdb redid the calling of the 5' RACE reads with MiXCR, one entry per CDR3 protein. This table holds 850,000 or so distinct CDR3 sequences, about 28% found once. This clonotype occurred many times. Source material: blood. The rearrangement uses TRBV3-1 and TRBJ2-7; D is unresolved. The clonotype originates from a woman aged 80 or over in good health. In DNA form, the CDR3 reads TGTGCCAGCAGCCAAGCCCACGAGCAGTACTTC. As protein: CASSQAHEQYF.